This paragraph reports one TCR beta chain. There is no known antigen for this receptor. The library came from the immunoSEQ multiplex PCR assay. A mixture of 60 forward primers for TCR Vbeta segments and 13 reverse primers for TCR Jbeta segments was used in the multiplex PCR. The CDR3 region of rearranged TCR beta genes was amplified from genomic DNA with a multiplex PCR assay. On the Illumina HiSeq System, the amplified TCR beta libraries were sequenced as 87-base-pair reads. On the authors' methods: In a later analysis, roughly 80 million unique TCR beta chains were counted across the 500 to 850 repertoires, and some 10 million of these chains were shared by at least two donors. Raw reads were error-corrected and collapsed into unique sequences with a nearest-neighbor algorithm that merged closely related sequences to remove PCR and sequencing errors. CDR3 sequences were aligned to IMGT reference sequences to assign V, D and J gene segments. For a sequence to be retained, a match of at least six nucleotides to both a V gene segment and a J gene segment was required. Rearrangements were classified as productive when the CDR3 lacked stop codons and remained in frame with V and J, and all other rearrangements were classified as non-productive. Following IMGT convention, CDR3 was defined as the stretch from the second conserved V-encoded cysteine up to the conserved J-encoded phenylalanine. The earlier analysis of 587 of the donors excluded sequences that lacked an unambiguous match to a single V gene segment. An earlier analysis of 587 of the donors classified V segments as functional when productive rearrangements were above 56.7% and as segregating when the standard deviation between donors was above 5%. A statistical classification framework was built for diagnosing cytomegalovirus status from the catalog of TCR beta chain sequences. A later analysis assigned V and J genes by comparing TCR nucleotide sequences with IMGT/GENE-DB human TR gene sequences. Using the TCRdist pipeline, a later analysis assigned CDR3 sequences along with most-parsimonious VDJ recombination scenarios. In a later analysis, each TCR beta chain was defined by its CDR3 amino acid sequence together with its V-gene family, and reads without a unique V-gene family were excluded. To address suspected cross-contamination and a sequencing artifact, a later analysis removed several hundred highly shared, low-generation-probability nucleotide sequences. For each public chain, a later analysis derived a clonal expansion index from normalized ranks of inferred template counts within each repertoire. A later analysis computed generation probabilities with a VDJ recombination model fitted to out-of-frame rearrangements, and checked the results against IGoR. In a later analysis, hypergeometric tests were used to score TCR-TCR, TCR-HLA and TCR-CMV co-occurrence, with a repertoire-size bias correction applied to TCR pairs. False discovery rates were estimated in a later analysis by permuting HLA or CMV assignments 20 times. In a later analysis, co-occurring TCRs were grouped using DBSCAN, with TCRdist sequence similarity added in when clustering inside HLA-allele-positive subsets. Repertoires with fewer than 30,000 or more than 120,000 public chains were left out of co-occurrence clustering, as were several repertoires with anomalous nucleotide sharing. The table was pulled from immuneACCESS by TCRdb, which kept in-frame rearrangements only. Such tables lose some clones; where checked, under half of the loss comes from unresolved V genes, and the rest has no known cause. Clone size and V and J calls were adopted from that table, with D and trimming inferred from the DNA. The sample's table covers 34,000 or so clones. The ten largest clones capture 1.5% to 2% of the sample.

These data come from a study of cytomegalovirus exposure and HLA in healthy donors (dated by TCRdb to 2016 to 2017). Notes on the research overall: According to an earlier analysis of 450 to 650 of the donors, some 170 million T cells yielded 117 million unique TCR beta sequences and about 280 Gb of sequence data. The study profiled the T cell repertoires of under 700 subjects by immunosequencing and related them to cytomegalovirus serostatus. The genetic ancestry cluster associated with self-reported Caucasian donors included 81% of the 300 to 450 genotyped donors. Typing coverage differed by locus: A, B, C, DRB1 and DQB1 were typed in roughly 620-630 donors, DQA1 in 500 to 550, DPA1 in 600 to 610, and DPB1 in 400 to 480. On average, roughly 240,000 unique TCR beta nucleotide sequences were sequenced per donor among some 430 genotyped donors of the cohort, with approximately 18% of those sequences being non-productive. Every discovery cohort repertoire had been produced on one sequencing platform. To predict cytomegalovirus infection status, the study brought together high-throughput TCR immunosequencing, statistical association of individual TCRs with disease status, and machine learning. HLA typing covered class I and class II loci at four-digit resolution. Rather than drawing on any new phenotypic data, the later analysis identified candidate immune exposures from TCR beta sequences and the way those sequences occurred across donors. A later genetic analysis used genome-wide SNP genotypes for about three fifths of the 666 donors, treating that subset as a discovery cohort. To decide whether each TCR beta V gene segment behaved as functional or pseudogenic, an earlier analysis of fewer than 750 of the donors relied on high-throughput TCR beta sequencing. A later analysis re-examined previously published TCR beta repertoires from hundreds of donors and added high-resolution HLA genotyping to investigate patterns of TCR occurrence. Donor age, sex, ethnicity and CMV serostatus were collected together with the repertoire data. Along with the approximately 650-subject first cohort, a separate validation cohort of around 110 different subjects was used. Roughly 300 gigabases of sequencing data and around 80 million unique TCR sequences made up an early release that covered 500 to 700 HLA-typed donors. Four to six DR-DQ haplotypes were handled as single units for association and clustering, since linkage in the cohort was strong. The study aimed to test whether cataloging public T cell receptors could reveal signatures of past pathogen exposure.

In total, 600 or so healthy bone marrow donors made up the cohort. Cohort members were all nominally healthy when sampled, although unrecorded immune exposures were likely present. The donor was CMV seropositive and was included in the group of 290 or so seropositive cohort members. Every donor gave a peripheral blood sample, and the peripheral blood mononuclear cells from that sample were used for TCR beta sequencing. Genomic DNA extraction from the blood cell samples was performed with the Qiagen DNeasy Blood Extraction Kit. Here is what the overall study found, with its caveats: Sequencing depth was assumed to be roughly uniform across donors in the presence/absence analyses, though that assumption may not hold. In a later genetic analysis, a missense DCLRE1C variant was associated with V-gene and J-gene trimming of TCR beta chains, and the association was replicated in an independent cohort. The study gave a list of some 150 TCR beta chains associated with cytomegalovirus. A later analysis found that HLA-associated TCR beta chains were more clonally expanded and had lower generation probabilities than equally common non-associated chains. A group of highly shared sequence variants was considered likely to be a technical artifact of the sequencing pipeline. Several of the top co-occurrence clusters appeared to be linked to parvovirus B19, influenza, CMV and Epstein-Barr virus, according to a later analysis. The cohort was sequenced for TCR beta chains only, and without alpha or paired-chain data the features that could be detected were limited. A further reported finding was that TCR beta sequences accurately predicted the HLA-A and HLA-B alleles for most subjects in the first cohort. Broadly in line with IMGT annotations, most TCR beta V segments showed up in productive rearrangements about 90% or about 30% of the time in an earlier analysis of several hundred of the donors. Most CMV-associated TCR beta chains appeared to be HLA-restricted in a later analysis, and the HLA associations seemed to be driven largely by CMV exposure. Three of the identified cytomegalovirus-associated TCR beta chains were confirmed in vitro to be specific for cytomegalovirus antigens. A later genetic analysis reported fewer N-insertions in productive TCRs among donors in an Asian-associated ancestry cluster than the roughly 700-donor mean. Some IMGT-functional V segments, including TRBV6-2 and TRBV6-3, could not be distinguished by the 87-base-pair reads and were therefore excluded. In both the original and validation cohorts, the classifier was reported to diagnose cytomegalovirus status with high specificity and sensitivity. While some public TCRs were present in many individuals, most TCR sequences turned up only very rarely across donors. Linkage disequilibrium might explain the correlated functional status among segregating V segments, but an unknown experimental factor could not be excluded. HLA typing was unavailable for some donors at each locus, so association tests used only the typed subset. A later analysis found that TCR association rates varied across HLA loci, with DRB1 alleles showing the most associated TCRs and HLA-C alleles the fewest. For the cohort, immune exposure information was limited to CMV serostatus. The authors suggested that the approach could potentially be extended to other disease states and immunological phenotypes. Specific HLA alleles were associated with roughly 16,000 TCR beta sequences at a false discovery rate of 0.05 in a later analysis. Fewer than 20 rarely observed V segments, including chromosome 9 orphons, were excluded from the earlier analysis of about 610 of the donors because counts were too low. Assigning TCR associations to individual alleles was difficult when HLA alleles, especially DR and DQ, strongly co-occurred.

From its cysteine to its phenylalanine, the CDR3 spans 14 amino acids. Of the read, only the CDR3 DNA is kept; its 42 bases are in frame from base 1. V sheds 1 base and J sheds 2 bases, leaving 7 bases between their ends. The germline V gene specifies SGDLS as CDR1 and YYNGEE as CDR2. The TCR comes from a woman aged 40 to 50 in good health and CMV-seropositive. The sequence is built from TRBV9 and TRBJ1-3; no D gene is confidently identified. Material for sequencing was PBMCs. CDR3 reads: CASSVRATGNTIYF. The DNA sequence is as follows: TGTGCCAGCAGCGTAAGAGCTACTGGAAACACCATATATTTT.